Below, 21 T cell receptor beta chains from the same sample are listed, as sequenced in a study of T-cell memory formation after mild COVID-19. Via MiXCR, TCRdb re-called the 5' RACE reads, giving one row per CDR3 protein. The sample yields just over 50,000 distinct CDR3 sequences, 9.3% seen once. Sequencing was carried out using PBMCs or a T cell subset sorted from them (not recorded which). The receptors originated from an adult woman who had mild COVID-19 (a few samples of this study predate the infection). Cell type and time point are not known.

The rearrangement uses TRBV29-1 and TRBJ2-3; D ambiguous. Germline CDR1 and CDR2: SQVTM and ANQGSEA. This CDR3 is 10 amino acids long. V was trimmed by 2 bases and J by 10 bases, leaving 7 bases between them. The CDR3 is CSVETGPQYF. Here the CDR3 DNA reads TGCAGCGTTGAAACGGGTCCGCAGTATTTT.

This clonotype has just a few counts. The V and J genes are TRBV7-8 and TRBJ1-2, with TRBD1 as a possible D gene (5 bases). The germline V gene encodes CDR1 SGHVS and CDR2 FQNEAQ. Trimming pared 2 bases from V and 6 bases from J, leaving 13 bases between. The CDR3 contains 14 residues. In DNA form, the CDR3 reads TGTGCCAGCAGCTTATTCCAGGGCTGGAATGGCTACACCTTC. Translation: CASSLFQGWNGYTF.

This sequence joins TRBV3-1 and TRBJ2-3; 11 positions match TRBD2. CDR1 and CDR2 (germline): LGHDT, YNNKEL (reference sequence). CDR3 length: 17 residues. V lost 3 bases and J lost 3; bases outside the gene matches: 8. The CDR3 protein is CASSHLIAGGRTDTQYF. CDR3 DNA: TGTGCCAGCAGCCACCTCATAGCGGGGGGGCGGACAGATACGCAGTATTTT.

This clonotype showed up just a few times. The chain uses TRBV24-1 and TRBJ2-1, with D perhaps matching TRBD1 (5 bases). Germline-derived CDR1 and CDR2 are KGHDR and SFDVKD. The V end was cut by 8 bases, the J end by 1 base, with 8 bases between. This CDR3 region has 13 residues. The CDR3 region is CATMGPSYNEQFF. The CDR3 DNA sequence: TGTGCCACCATGGGGCCTTCCTACAATGAGCAGTTCTTC.

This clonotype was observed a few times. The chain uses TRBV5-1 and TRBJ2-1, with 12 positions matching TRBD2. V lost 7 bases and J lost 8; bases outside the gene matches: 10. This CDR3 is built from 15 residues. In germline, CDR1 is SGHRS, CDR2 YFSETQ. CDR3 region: CASRRTSGILDEQFF. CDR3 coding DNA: TGCGCCAGCCGGCGGACTAGCGGGATTCTCGATGAGCAGTTCTTC.

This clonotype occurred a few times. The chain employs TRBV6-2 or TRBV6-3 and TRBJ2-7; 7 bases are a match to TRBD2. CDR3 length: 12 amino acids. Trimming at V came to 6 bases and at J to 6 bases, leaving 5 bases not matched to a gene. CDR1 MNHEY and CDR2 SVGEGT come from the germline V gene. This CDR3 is CASSPGLFEQYF. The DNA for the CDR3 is TGTGCCAGCAGCCCGGGACTATTCGAGCAGTACTTC.

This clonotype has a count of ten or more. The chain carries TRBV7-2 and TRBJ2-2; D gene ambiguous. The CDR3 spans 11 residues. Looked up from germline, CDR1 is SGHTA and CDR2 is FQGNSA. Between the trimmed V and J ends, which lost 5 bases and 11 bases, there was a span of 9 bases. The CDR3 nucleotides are TGTGCCAGCAGCCAAGCGATAGAGCTGTTTTTT. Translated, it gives CASSQAIELFF.

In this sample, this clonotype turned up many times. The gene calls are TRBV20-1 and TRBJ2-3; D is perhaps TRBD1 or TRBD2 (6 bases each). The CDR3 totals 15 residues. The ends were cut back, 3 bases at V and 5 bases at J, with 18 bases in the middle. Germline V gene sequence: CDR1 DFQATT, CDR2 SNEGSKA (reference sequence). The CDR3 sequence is CSASKWGASGDTQYF. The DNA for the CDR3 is TGCAGTGCTAGCAAGTGGGGGGCGTCGGGAGATACGCAGTATTTT.

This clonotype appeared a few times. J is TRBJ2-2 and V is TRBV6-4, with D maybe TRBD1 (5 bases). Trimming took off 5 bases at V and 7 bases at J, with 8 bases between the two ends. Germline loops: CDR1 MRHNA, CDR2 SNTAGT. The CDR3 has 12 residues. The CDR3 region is CASSSGFGELFF. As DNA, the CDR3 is TGTGCCAGCAGTTCAGGGTTCGGGGAGCTGTTTTTT.

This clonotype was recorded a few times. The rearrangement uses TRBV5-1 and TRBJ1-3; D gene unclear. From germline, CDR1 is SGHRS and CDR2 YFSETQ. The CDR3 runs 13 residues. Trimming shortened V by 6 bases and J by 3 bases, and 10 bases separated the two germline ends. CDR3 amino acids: CASTPGDGNTIYF. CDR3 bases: TGCGCCAGCACCCCAGGCGATGGAAACACCATATATTTT.

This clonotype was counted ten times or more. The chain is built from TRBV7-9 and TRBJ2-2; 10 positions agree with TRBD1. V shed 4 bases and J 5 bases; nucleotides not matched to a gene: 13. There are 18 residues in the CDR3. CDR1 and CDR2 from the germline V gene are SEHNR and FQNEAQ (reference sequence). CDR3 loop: CASSSYPRTGGGTGELFF. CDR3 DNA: TGTGCCAGCAGCTCCTATCCAAGGACAGGGGGAGGTACCGGGGAGCTGTTTTTT. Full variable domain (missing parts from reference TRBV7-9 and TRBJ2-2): DTGVSQNPRHKITKRGQNVTFRCDPISEHNRLYWYRQTLGQGPEFLTYFQNEAQLEKSRLLSDRFSAERPKGSFSTLEIQRTEQGDSAMYLCASSSYPRTGGGTGELFFGEGSRLTVL.

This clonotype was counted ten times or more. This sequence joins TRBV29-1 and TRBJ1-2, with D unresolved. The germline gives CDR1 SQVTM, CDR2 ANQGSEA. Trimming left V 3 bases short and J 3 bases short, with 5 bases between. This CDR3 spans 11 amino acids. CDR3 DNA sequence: TGCAGCGTTGAGCGGGACTATGGCTACACCTTC. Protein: CSVERDYGYTF.

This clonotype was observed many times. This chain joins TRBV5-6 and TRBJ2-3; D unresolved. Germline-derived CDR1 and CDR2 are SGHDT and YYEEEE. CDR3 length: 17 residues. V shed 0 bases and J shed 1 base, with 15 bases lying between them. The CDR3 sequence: CASSLAHRFTGTDTQYF. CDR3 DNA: TGTGCCAGCAGCTTGGCCCACCGGTTCACCGGCACAGATACGCAGTATTTT.

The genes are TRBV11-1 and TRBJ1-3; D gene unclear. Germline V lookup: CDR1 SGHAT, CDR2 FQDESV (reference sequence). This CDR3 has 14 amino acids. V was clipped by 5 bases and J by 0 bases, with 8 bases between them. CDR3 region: CASSRTNSGNTIYF. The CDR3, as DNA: TGTGCCAGCAGCCGCACGAACTCTGGAAACACCATATATTTT.

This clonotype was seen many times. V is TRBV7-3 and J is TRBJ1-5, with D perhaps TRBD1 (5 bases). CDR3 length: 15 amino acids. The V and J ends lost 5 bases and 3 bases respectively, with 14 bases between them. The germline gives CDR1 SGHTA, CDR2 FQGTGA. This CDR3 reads CASSGGVAPNQPQHF. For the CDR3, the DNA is TGTGCCAGCAGCGGGGGGGTAGCTCCCAATCAGCCCCAGCATTTT.

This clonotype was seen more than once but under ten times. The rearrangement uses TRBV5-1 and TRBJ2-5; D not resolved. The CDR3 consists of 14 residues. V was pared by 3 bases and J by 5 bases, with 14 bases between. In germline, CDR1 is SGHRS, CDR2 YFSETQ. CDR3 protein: CASSSVSWRETQYF. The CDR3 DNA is TGCGCCAGCAGCTCCGTTTCCTGGCGGGAGACCCAGTACTTC.

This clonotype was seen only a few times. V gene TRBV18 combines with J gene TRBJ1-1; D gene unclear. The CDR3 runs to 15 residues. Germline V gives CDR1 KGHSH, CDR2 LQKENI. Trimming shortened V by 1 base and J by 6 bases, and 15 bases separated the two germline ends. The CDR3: CASSPQKVIMAEAFF. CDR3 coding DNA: TGTGCCAGCTCACCACAGAAGGTTATTATGGCTGAAGCTTTCTTT.

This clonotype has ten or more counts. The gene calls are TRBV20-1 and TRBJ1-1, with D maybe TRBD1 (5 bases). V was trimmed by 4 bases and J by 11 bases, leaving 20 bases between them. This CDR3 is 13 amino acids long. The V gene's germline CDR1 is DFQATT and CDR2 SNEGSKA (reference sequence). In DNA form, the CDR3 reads TGCAGTGCTACGACAGAGAACGGGAGGAGGGCTTTCTTT. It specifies CSATTENGRRAFF.

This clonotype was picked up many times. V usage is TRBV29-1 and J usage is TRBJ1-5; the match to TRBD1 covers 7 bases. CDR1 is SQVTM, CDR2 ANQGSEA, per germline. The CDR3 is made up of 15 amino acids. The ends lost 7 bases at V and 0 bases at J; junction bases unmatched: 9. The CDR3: CSAGDSIHSNQPQHF. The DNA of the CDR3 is TGCAGCGCGGGGGACAGCATACATAGCAATCAGCCCCAGCATTTT.

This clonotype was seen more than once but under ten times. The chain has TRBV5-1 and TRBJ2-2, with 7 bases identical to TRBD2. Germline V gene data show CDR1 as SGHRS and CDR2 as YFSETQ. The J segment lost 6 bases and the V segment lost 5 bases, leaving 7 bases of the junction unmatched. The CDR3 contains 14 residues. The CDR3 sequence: CASRRSGTAGELFF. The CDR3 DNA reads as TGCGCCAGCAGGAGAAGCGGGACTGCCGGGGAGCTGTTTTTT.

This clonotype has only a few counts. The CDR3 nucleotides read TGCAGTGCTAGAGCTGAGGGAACCTCACCCCTCCACTTT. Protein: CSARAEGTSPLHF. The chain links TRBV20-1 to TRBJ1-6; no clear D. Trimming removed 1 base from V and 10 bases from J, with 11 bases in between. Per germline, CDR1 DFQATT and CDR2 SNEGSKA (reference sequence). This CDR3 is 13 amino acids long.